The 5 T cell receptor beta chains below were found in one sample sequenced in a study of OX40 agonist ivuxolimab in advanced cancers. Measured with immunoSEQ multiplex PCR; TCRdb has only the in-frame clones, and not every one. The sample includes approximately 59,000 clones, approximately 88% of them seen just once. The source was CD4+ or CD8+ T cells sorted from blood, collected in a trial of the OX40 agonist ivuxolimab. The receptors here all came from an adult with an advanced solid tumor such as melanoma, head and neck, liver or kidney cancer.

The V call is TRBV28, the J call TRBJ2-3, with TRBD2 matching 15 bases. V gave up 6 bases and J gave up 3 bases; unmatched junction bases: 4. This CDR3 is 16 amino acids long. Per the germline V gene, CDR1 is MDHEN and CDR2 is SYDVKM. CDR3 sequence: CASSGLAGGGTDTQYF. The CDR3 DNA reads TGTGCCAGCAGCGGACTAGCGGGAGGGGGAACAGATACGCAGTATTTT.

V and J are TRBV6-5 and TRBJ2-7; D might be TRBD1 (7 bases). This CDR3 region has 13 residues. Germline CDR1 and CDR2: MNHEY and SVGAGI. V dropped 7 bases and J dropped 13 bases, with 23 bases sitting between them. The CDR3: CASTSWRDSPVYF. The CDR3 nucleotides read TGTGCCAGCACGTCTTGGAGGGACAGTCCAGTCTACTTC.

Only a few counts were recorded for this clone. This sequence joins TRBV7-8 and TRBJ1-5, with 8 bases matching TRBD1. V lost 4 bases, J lost 1 base, and 3 bases stayed unmatched. This CDR3 comprises 15 residues. In germline, CDR1 is SGHVS, CDR2 FQNEAQ. This chain's CDR3 is CASSYGTGSNQPQHF. In DNA, the CDR3 is TGTGCCAGCAGCTACGGGACAGGAAGCAATCAGCCCCAGCATTTT.

The chain uses TRBV5-1 and TRBJ1-2; TRBD1 matches 7 bases. From germline, CDR1 is SGHRS and CDR2 YFSETQ. This CDR3 spans 14 amino acids. V shed 5 bases and J 4 bases; nucleotides not matched to a gene: 8. In nucleotides, the CDR3 is TGCGCCAGCAGATACGATGCAGGGGGCTATGGCTACACCTTC. It translates to CASRYDAGGYGYTF.

This chain uses TRBV5-5 with TRBJ2-7, with TRBD1 identical over 10 bases. V lost 3 bases and J lost 1; bases outside the gene matches: 7. The CDR3 extends over 16 amino acids. Germline-derived CDR1 and CDR2 are SGHKS and YYEKEE (reference sequence). This CDR3 is CASSWGQGPRSYEQYF. As DNA, the CDR3 is TGTGCCAGCAGCTGGGGACAGGGGCCCAGGTCCTACGAGCAGTACTTC. Looking up the rest from reference TRBV5-5 and TRBJ2-7 gives the full variable domain: DAGVTQSPTHLIKTRGQQVTLRCSPISGHKSVSWYQQVLGQGPQFIFQYYEKEERGRGNFPDRFSARQFPNYSSELNVNALLLGDSALYLCASSWGQGPRSYEQYFGPGTRLTVT.